This paragraph covers one T cell receptor (beta chain) sequence. Clones were read by immunoSEQ multiplex PCR, and TCRdb kept only the in-frame ones, dropping some. The sample gives 200,000 to 250,000 clones, about 85% of which show up once; 10% to 15% is in the top ten. The data belong to a study of blood T cell repertoires in COVID-19. Study details: Specimens from acute and convalescent COVID-19 originated in the United States, Italy and Spain. PBMCs, B-cell-depleted T cells, or T cells were the source of the cDNA or gDNA that made up the material.

Germline CDR1 and CDR2: SGHRS and YFSETQ. This CDR3 is 17 amino acids long. Trimming stripped 4 bases from V and 2 bases from J, with 21 bases between. Sequenced: peripheral blood. The rearrangement links TRBV5-1 to TRBJ2-5; D is uncertain. The sequence derives from a woman aged 18-29 years who had recovered from COVID-19. The CDR3 nucleotides are TGCGCCAGCAGCCCCCACTGGGCAGCTCCCGCGCAAGAGACCCAGTACTTC. As protein: CASSPHWAAPAQETQYF.